Listed below are T cell receptor beta chains from one sample, sequenced in a study of T cell responses to AZD1222 COVID-19 vaccine. Measured with immunoSEQ multiplex PCR; TCRdb has only the in-frame clones, and not every one. Of 140,000 to 150,000 clones in the sample, nearly 90% were seen once. This specimen consisted of peripheral blood, obtained 28 days after the second dose of the MenACWY control vaccine. These receptor sequences come from an adult who received the MenACWY meningococcal vaccine as a control. The conserved cysteine and the conserved F or W are not part of the CDR3 here. Each record gives: CDR3 protein, J gene, CDR3 length, V gene.

CDR3 protein: ASSLGGADTQY
J gene: TRBJ2-3
CDR3 length: 11
V gene: TRBV7-2

CDR3 protein: ASSLWGSSDPGELF
J gene: TRBJ2-2
CDR3 length: 14
V gene: TRBV5-1

CDR3 protein: ASSPDRDYGYT
J gene: TRBJ1-2
CDR3 length: 11
V gene: TRBV4-3

CDR3 protein: ASSQDRLNEQF
J gene: TRBJ2-1
CDR3 length: 11
V gene: TRBV4-3

CDR3 protein: ASTSNLYEQY
J gene: TRBJ2-7
CDR3 length: 10
V gene: TRBV2

CDR3 protein: AWNPTGNNGYT
J gene: TRBJ1-2
CDR3 length: 11
V gene: TRBV30

CDR3 protein: ASSTWTEQETQY
J gene: TRBJ2-5
CDR3 length: 12
V gene: TRBV19

CDR3 protein: ASSLGGQGRETQY
J gene: TRBJ2-5
CDR3 length: 13
V gene: TRBV5-4

CDR3 protein: ASSQRQGKIHGYT
J gene: TRBJ1-2
CDR3 length: 13
V gene: TRBV4-1

CDR3 protein: AISEQEGNQPQH
J gene: TRBJ1-5
CDR3 length: 12
V gene: TRBV10-3

CDR3 protein: ASSVGPVSNQPQH
J gene: TRBJ1-5
CDR3 length: 13
V gene: TRBV9

CDR3 protein: ASRRSGGATVEQF
J gene: TRBJ2-1
CDR3 length: 13
V gene: TRBV7-2

CDR3 protein: ASSYSRGERLF
J gene: TRBJ1-4
CDR3 length: 11
V gene: TRBV6-5

CDR3 protein: ASTVPSRNEQY
J gene: TRBJ2-7
CDR3 length: 11
V gene: TRBV6-5

CDR3 protein: ASSLAGQGSEKLF
J gene: TRBJ1-4
CDR3 length: 13
V gene: TRBV5-1

CDR3 protein: ASSLTGMNTEAF
J gene: TRBJ1-1
CDR3 length: 12
V gene: TRBV5-8

CDR3 protein: ASGTIPGPLH
J gene: TRBJ1-6
CDR3 length: 10
V gene: TRBV9

CDR3 protein: ASSFRGADRNQPQH
J gene: TRBJ1-5
CDR3 length: 14
V gene: TRBV27